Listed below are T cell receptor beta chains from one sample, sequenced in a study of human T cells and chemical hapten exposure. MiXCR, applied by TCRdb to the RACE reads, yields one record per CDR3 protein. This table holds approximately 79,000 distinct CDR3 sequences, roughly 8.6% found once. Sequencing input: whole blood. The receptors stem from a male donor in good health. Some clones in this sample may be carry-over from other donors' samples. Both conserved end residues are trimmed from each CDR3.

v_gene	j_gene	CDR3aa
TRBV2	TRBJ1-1	ASSSRREIMNTEAF
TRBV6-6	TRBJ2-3	ASSSTEGLFADTQY
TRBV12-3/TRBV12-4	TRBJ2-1	ASRRSSGGADEQF
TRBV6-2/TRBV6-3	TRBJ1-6	ASSPSRDSPLH
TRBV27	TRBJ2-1	ASSFGTSGRARSSYNEQF
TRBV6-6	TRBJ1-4	ASSYEGYNEKLF
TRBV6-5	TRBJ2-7	ASSYPGVEYEQY
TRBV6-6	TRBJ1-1	ASSYSGAREDTEAF
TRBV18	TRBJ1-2	ASSPLGQTYGYT
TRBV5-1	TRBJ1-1	ASSIPGGTEAF
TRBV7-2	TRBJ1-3	ASSSERNTIY
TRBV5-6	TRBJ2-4	ASSGTLAGGFKNIQY
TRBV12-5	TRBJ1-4	ASGFGGANEKLF
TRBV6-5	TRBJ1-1	ASSYSVGQGHEAF
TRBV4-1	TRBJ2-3	ASSPAGTGVTDTQY
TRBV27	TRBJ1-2	ASRPWTADGYT
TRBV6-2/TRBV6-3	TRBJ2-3	ASSYGGSSTDTQY
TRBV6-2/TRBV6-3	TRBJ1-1	ASSYRQMNTEAF
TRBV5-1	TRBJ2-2	ASSLYRSPTGELF
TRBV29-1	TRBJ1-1	SVDRGPNTEAF
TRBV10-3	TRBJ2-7	AISESNPQTRYYEQY
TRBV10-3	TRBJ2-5	AISEQGAETQY
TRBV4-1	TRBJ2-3	ASSHLISGTDTQY
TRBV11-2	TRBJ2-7	ASRRLAGFSYEQY
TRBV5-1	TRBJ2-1	ASSLGRQGASYNEQF
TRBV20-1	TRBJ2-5	SASLSPGREETQY
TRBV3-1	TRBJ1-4	ASSPLGGESEKLF
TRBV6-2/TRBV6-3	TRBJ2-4	ASSYSGDRGLAKNIQY
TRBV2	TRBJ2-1	ASLSLSSYNEQF
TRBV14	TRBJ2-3	ASSQDRSLAGDLRSTDTQY
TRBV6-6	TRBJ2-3	ASSYADRGLTTDTQY
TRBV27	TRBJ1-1	ASRVQLNTEAF
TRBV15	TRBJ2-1	ATSRDQPYNEQF
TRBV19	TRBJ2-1	ASRLHAGGYEQF
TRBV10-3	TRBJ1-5	AISETGNQPQH
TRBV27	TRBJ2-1	ASSLGSYNEQF
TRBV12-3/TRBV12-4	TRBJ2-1	ASSSGVGSYNEQF
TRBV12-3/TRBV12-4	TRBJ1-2	ASSHHGAGTGVAYGYT
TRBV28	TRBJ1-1	ASSKDRGRGTEAF
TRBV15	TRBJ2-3	ATSRAEENTDTQY
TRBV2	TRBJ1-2	ASMGPFTPNYGYT
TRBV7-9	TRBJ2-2	ASSLTGTGELF
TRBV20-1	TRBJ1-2	SSITANYGYT
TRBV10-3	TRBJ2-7	AISGSPRASSYEQY
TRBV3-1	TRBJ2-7	ASSQVTYEQY
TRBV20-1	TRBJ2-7	SASRGLMAYEQY
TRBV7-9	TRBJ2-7	ASRPGTVSYEQY
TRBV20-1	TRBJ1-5	SARAGTGDQPQH
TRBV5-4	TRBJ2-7	ASSSGTATYEQY
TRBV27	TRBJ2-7	ASSLSVPGYEQY
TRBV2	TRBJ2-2	ASSDRQGRTGELF